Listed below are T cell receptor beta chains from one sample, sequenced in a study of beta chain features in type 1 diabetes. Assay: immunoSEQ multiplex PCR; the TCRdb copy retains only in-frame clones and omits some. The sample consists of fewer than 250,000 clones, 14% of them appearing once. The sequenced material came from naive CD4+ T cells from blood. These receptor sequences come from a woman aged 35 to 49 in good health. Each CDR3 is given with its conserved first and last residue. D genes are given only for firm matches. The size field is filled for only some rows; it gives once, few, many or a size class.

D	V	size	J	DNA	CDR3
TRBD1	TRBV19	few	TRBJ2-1	TGTGCCAGTAGTATAGCAGGGACAGGGTACGATGAGCAGTTCTTC	CASSIAGTGYDEQFF
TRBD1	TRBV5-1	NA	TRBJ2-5	TGCGCCAGCAGCTGGGACAGGGGAGAAGGGGACCAGTACTTC	CASSWDRGEGDQYF
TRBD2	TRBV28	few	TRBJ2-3	TGTGCCAGCAGCCGTTTCGTGCGGGGGGATGTGTCAGATACGCAGTATTTT	CASSRFVRGDVSDTQYF
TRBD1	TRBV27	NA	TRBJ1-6	TGTGCCAGCAGCAGACGCCGGGACAGGGATAATTCACCCCTCCACTTT	CASSRRRDRDNSPLHF
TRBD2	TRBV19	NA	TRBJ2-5	TGTGCCAGTAGTCTCTACGGGCACAACCGACTAGCGGGGGGGCCGGTGACCCAGTACTTC	CASSLYGHNRLAGGPVTQYF
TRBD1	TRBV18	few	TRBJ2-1	TGTGCCAGCTCCCCCGTAGGGGGACAGGGCCACAATGAGCAGTTCTTC	CASSPVGGQGHNEQFF
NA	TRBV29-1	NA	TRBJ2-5	TGCAGCGTACAGGTATCACGGGAGACCCAGTACTTC	CSVQVSRETQYF
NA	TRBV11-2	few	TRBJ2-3	TGTGCCAGCAGCTCCATCGGAGATACGCAGTATTTT	CASSSIGDTQYF
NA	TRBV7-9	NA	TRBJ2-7	TGTGCCAGCAGCTCCACAGGGAGCGAGCAGTACTTC	CASSSTGSEQYF
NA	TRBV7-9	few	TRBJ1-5	TGTGCCAGCAGCTCGTTAGGGGGTAGCAATCAGCCCCAGCATTTT	CASSSLGGSNQPQHF
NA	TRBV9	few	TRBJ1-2	TGTGCCAGCAGCGTAGTGCAGACTACTGGCTACACCTTC	CASSVVQTTGYTF
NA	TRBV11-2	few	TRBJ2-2	TGTGCCAGCAGCCTACTAAACACCGGGGAGCTGTTTTTT	CASSLLNTGELFF
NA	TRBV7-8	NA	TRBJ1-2	TGTGCCAGCAGCTTAAGGGTTGCGGGGCCCGGGTATGGCTACACCTTC	CASSLRVAGPGYGYTF
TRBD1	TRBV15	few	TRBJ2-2	TGTGCCACCAGCAGACGGACAGGGAGCACCGGGGAGCTGTTTTTT	CATSRRTGSTGELFF
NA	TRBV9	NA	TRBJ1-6	TGTGCCAGCAGCGTAGTCGGGGAGAATTCACCCCTCCACTTT	CASSVVGENSPLHF
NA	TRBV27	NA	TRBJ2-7	TGTGCCAACCCATCTAACGAGCAGTACTTC	CANPSNEQYF